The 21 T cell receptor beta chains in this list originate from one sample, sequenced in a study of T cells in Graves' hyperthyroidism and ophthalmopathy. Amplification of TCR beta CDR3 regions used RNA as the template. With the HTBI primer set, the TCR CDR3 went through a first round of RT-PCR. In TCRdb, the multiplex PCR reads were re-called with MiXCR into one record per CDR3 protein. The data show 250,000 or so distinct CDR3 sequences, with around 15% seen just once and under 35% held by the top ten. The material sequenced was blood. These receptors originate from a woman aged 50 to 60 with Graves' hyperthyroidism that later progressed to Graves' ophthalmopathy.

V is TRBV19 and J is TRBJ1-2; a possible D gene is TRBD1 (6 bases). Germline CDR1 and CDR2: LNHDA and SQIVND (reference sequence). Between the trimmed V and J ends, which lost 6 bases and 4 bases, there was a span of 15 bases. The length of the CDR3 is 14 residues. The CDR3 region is CASRIPGHGYGYTF. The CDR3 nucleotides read TGTGCCAGTAGGATCCCGGGACACGGCTATGGCTACACCTTC.

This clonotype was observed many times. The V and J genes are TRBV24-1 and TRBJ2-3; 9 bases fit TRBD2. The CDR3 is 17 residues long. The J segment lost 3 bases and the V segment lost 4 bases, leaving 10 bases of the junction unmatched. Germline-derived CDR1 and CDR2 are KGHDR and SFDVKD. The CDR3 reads CATSDPLAGGPTDTQYF. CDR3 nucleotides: TGTGCCACCAGTGACCCCCTCGCGGGAGGGCCAACAGATACGCAGTATTTT.

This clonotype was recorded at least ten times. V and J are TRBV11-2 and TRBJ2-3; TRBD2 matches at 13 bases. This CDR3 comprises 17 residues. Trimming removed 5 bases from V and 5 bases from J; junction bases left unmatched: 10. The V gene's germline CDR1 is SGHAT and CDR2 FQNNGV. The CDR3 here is CASSRTQLAGGGDTQYF. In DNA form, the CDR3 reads TGTGCCAGCAGCCGAACACAACTAGCGGGAGGGGGAGATACGCAGTATTTT. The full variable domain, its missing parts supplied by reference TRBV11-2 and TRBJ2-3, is EAGVAQSPRYKIIEKRQSVAFWCNPISGHATLYWYQQILGQGPKLLIQFQNNGVVDDSQLPKDRFSAERLKGVDSTLKIQPAKLEDSAVYLCASSRTQLAGGGDTQYFGPGTRLTVL.

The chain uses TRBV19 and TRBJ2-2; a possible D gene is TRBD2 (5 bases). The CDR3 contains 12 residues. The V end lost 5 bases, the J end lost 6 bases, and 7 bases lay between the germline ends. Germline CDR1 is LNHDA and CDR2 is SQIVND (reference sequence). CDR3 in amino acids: CASSSDSGELFF. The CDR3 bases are TGTGCCAGTAGTTCGGACTCCGGGGAGCTGTTTTTT. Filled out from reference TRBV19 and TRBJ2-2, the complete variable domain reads DGGITQSPKYLFRKEGQNVTLSCEQNLNHDAMYWYRQDPGQGLRLIYYSQIVNDFQKGDIAEGYSVSREKKESFPLTVTSAQKNPTAFYLCASSSDSGELFFGEGSRLTVL.

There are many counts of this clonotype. The CDR3 here is CSAGLGLAGVADTQYF. Here the CDR3 DNA reads TGCAGTGCGGGACTAGGACTAGCGGGGGTGGCAGATACGCAGTATTTT. The chain couples TRBV20-1 to TRBJ2-3; 13 positions agree with TRBD2. Unmatched junction bases numbered 10, after V lost 6 bases and J lost 4 bases. This CDR3 spans 16 amino acids. From germline, CDR1 is DFQATT and CDR2 SNEGSKA (reference sequence).

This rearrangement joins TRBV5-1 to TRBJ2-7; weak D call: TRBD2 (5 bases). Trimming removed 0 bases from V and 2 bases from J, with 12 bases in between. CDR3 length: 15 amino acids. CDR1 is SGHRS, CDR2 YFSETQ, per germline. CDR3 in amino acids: CASSLEGVLAYEQYF. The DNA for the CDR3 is TGCGCCAGCAGCTTGGAGGGAGTTTTGGCCTACGAGCAGTACTTC.

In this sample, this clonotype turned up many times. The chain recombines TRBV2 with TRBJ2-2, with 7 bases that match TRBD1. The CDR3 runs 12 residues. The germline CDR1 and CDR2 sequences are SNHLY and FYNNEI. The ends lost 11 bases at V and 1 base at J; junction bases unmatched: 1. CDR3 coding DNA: TGTGCCGGGACAGAGAACACCGGGGAGCTGTTTTTT. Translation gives CAGTENTGELFF.

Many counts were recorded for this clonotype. The CDR3 nucleotides are TGCGCCAGCAGCCCCTGGGACAGCTCTACAGATACGCAGTATTTT. It encodes CASSPWDSSTDTQYF. The V gene is TRBV5-1, the J gene TRBJ2-3; TRBD1 aligns across 7 bases. The germline CDR1 and CDR2 sequences are SGHRS and YFSETQ. The CDR3 loop spans 15 amino acids. The trim removed 4 bases at V and 3 bases at J, leaving 8 bases unmatched.

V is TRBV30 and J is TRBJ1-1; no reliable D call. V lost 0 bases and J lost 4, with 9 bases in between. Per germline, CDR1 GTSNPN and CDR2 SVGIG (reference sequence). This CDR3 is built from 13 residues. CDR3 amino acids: CAWSVLVATEAFF. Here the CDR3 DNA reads TGTGCCTGGAGTGTCCTTGTGGCCACTGAAGCTTTCTTT.

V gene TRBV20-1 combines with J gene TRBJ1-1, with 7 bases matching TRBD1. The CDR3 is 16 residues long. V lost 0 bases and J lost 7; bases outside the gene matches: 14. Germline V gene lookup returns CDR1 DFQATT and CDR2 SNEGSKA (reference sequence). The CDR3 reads CSARDQGEGSGVEAFF. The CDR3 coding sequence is TGCAGTGCTAGAGATCAGGGGGAGGGCTCAGGGGTTGAAGCTTTCTTT.

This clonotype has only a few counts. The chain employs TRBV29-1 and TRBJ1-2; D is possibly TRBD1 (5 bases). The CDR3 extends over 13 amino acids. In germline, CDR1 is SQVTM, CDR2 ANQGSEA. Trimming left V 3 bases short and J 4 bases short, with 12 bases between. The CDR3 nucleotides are TGCAGCGTTGATATAGGGACGGGCTATGGCTACACCTTC. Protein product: CSVDIGTGYGYTF. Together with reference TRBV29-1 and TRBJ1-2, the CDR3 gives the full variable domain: SAVISQKPSRDICQRGTSLTIQCQVDSQVTMMFWYRQQPGQSLTLIATANQGSEATYESGFVIDKFPISRPNLTFSTLTVSNMSPEDSSIYLCSVDIGTGYGYTFGSGTRLTVV.

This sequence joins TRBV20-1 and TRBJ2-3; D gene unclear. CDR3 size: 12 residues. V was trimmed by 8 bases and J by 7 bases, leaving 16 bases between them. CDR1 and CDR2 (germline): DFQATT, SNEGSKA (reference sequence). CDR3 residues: CSSLETSNTQYF. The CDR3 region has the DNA TGCAGTTCCTTGGAGACGAGTAATACGCAGTATTTT.

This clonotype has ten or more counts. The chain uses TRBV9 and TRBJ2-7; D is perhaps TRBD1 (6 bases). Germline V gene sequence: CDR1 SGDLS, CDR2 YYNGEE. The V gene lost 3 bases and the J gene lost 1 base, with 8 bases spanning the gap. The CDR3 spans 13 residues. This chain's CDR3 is CASSGRGSYEQYF. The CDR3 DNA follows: TGTGCCAGCAGCGGCAGGGGTTCCTACGAGCAGTACTTC. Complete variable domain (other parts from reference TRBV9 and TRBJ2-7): DSGVTQTPKHLITATGQRVTLRCSPRSGDLSVYWYQQSLDQGLQFLIQYYNGEERAKGNILERFSAQQFPDLHSELNLSSLELGDSALYFCASSGRGSYEQYFGPGTRLTVT.

The CDR3 sequence is CASSARDNEFGEQFF. The CDR3 coding sequence is TGTGCCAGCAGCGCCCGGGACAATGAGTTTGGTGAGCAGTTCTTC. The chain joins TRBV9 to TRBJ2-1; a possible D gene is TRBD1 (6 bases). The V and J ends lost 3 bases and 9 bases respectively, with 19 bases between them. In germline, CDR1 is SGDLS, CDR2 YYNGEE. The CDR3 contains 15 residues.

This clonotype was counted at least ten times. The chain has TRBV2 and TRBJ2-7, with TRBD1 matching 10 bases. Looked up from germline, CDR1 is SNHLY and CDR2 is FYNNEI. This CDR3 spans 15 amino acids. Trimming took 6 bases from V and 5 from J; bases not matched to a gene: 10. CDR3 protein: CASRWDRGFSDEQYF. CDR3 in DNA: TGTGCCAGCAGGTGGGACAGGGGATTCTCGGACGAGCAGTACTTC. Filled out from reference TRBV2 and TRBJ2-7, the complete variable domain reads EPEVTQTPSHQVTQMGQEVILRCVPISNHLYFYWYRQILGQKVEFLVSFYNNEISEKSEIFDDQFSVERPDGSNFTLKIRSTKLEDSAMYFCASRWDRGFSDEQYFGPGTRLTVT.

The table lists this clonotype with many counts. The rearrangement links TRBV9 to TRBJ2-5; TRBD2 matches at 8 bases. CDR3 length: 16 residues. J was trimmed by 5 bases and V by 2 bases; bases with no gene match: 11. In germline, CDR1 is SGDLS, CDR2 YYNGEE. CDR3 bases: TGTGCCAGCAGCGTCACAATGGCGGGAGGTGGTGAGACCCAGTACTTC. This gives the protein CASSVTMAGGGETQYF.

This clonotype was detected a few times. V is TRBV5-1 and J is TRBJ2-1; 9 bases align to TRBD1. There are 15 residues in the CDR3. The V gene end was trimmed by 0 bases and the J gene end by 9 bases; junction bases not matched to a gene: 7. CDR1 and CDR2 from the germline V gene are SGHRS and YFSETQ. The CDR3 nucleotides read TGCGCCAGCAGCTTGGGGGGACAGGGCAACGGTGAGCAGTTCTTC. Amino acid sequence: CASSLGGQGNGEQFF.

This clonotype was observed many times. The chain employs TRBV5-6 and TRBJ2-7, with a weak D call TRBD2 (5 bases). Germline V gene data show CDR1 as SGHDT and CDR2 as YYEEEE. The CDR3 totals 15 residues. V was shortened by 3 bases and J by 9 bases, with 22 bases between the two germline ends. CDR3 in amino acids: CASSSIDVFRDVQYF. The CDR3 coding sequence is TGTGCCAGCAGCTCCATTGATGTTTTTCGGGATGTGCAGTACTTC.

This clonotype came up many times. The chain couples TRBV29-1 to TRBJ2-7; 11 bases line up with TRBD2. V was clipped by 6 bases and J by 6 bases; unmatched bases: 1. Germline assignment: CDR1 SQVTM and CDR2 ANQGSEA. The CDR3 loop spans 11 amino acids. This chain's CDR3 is CSVTSGGEQYF. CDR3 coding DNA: TGCAGCGTCACTAGCGGGGGCGAGCAGTACTTC.

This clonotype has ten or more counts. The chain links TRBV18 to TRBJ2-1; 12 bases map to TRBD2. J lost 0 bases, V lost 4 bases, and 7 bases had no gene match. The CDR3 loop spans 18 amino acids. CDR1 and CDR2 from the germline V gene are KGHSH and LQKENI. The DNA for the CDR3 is TGTGCCAGCTCACACCGGACTAGCGGGACGCTCTCCTACAATGAGCAGTTCTTC. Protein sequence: CASSHRTSGTLSYNEQFF.

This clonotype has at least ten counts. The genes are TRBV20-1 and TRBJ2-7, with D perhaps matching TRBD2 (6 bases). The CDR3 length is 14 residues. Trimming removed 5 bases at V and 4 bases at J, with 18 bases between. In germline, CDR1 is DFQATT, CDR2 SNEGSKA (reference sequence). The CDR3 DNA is TGCAGTGCTGGGTACGGGACTGCCAAGTACGAGCAGTACTTC. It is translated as CSAGYGTAKYEQYF.